This T cell receptor (beta chain) is drawn from a study of T cells in Graves' hyperthyroidism and ophthalmopathy. TCR beta CDR3 region amplification was performed from RNA transcripts. In the first-round RT-PCR of the TCR CDR3, the HTBI primer set was used. TCRdb recomputed calls from the multiplex PCR reads with MiXCR, one row per CDR3 protein. The table records hundreds of thousands of distinct CDR3 sequences, about 15% of them present only once. V lost 5 bases to trimming and J lost 6 bases; unmatched junction nucleotides: 10. This CDR3 is 16 amino acids long. Germline V gene sequence: CDR1 SEHNR, CDR2 FQNEAQ (reference sequence).

The clonotype comes from a woman between 18 and 29 years old with Graves' hyperthyroidism. The V gene is TRBV7-9, the J gene TRBJ2-2, with 9 bases aligning to TRBD1. The sample taken for sequencing was blood. This chain's CDR3 is CASSPPGTGFPGELFF. The CDR3 coding sequence is TGTGCCAGCAGCCCTCCCGGGACAGGGTTCCCCGGGGAGCTGTTTTTT.